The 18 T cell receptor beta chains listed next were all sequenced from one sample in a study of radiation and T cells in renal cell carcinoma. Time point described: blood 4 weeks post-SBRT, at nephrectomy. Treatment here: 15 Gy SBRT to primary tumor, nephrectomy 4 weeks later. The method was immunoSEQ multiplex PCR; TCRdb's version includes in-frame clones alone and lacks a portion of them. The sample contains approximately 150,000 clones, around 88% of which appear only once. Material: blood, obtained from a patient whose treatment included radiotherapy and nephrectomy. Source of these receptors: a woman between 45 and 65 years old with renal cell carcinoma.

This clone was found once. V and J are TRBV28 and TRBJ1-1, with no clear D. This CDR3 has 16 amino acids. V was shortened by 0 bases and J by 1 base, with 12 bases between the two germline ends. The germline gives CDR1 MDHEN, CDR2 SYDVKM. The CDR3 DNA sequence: TGTGCCAGCAGTTTATGGTCGGTCCTGGAGAACACTGAAGCTTTCTTT. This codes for CASSLWSVLENTEAFF.

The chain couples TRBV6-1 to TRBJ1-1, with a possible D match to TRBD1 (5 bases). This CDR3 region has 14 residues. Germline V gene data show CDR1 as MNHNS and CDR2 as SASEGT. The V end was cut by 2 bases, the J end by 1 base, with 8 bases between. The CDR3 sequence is CASSELGENTEAFF. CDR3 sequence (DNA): TGTGCCAGCAGTGAATTGGGGGAGAACACTGAAGCTTTCTTT.

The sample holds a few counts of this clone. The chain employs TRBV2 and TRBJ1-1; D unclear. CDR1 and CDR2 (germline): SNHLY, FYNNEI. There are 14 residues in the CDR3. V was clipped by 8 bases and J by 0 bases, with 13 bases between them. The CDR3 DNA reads TGTGCCAGCGGTAAGACTGCTCTGAACACTGAAGCTTTCTTT. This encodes CASGKTALNTEAFF.

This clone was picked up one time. Written as DNA, the CDR3 is TGCGCCAGCAGCCAAGAACGCAGTTCCAATGAGCAGTTCTTC. This gives the protein CASSQERSSNEQFF. The chain employs TRBV4-3 and TRBJ2-1; D not resolved. Germline V gene lookup returns CDR1 LGHNA and CDR2 YSLEER. This CDR3 spans 14 amino acids. Trimming left V 0 bases short and J 6 bases short, with 9 bases between.

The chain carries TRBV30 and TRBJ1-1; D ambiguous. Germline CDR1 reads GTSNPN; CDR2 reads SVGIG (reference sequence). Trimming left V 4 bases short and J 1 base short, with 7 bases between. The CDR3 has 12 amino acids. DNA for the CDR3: TGTGCCTGGATTCTAGGGAACACTGAAGCTTTCTTT. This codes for CAWILGNTEAFF.

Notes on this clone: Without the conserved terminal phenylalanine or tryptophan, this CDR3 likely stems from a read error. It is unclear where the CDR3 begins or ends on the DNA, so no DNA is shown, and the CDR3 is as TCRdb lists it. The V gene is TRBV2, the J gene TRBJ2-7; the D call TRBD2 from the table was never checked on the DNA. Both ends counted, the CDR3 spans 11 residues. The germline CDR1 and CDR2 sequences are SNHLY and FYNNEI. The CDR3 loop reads CASSDRPWGGL.

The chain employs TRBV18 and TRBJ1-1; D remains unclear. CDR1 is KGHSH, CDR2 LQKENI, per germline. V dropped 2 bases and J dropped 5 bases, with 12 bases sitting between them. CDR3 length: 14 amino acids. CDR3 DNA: TGTGCCAGCTCACCAGGGCATCCGGGGACTGAAGCTTTCTTT. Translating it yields CASSPGHPGTEAFF.

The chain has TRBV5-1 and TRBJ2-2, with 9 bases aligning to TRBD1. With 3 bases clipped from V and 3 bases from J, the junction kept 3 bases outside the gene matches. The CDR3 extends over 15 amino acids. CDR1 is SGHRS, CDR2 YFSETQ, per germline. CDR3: CASSSQGADTGELFF. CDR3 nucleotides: TGCGCCAGCAGCTCACAGGGGGCTGACACCGGGGAGCTGTTTTTT.

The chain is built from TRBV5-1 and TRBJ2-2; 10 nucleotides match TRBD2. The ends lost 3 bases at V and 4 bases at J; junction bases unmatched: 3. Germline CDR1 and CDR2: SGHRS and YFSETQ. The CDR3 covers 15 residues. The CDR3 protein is CASSSSGSFTGELFF. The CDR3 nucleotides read TGCGCCAGCAGCTCTAGCGGGAGTTTCACCGGGGAGCTGTTTTTT.

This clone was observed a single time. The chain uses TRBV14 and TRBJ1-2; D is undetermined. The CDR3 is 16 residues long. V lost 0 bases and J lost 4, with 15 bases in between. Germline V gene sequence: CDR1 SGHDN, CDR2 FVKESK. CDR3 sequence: CASSQDKGRALYGYTF. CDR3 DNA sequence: TGTGCCAGCAGCCAAGATAAGGGAAGGGCCCTCTATGGCTACACCTTC.

The CDR3 here is CASRIQAANTGELFF. The CDR3 nucleotides read TGCGCCAGCAGGATTCAGGCTGCGAACACCGGGGAGCTGTTTTTT. V is TRBV5-1 and J is TRBJ2-2; no clear D gene. Germline CDR1 and CDR2: SGHRS and YFSETQ. The V end lost 5 bases, the J end lost 0 bases, and 11 bases lay between the germline ends. This CDR3 is 15 amino acids long.

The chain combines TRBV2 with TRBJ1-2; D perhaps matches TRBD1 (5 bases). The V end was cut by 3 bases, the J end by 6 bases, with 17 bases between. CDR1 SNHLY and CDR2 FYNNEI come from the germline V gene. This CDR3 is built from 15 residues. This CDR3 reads CASSDWRGEVDGYTF. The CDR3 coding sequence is TGTGCCAGCAGTGATTGGCGGGGGGAGGTGGATGGCTACACCTTC.

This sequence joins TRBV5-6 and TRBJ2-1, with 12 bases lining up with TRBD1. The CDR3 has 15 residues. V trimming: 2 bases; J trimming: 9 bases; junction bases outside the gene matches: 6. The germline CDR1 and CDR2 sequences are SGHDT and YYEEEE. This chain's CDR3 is CASSLRDRGQVEQFF. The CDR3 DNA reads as TGTGCCAGCAGCTTACGGGACAGGGGGCAGGTTGAGCAGTTCTTC.

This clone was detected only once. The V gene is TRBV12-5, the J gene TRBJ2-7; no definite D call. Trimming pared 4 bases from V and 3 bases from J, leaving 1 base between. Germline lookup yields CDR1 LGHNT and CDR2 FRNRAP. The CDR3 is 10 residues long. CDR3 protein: CASGYYEQYF. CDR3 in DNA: TGTGCTAGTGGTTACTACGAGCAGTACTTC. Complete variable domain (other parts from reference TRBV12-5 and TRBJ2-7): DARVTQTPRHKVTEMGQEVTMRCQPILGHNTVFWYRQTMMQGLELLAYFRNRAPLDDSGMPKDRFSAEMPDATLATLKIQPSEPRDSAVYFCASGYYEQYFGPGTRLTVT.

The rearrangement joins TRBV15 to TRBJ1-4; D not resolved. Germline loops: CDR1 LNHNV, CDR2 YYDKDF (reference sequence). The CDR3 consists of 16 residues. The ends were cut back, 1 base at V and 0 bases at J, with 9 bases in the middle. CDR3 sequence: CATSRGLAATNEKLFF. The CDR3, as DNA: TGTGCCACCAGCAGAGGGCTGGCCGCAACTAATGAAAAACTGTTTTTT.

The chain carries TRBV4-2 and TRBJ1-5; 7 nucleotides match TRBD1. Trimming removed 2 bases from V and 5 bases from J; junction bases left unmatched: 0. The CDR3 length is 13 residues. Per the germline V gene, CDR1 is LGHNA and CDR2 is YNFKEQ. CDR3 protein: CASSQQGDQPQHF. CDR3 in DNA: TGTGCCAGCAGCCAACAGGGGGATCAGCCCCAGCATTTT.

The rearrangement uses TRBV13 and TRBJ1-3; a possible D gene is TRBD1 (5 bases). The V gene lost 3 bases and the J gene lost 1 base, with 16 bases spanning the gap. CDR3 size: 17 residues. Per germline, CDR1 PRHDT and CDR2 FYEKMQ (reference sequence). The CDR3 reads CASSLAGTELSGNTIYF. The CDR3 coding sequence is TGTGCCAGCAGCTTGGCCGGGACCGAGTTATCTGGAAACACCATATATTTT.

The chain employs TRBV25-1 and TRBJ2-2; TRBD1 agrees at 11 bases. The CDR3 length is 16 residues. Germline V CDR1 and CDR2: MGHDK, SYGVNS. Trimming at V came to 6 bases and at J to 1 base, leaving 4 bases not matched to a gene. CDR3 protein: CASRAGTGGNTGELFF. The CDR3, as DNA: TGTGCCAGCAGGGCCGGGACAGGGGGGAACACCGGGGAGCTGTTTTTT.